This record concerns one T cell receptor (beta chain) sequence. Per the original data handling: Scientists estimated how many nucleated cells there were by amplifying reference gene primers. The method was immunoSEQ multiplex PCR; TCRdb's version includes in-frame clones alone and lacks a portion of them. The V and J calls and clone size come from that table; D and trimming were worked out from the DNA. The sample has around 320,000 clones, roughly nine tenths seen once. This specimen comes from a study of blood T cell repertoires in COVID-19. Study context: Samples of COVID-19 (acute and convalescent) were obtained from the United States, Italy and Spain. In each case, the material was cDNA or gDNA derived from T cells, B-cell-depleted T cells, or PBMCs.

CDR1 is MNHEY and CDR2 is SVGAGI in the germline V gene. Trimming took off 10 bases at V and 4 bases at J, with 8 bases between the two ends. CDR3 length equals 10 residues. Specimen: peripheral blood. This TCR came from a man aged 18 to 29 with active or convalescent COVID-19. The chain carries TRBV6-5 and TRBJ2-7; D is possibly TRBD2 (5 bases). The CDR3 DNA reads TGTGCCACCGGGAAATACGAGCAGTACTTC. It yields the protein CATGKYEQYF.